The clone carrying this TCR beta chain was picked up one time. The authors' processing: From reference gene primer amplification, estimates of nucleated cell counts were derived. Clones were sequenced by immunoSEQ multiplex PCR, and TCRdb holds only the in-frame ones, with some missing. Clone size and V and J calls were adopted from that table, with D and trimming inferred from the DNA. In the table there are approximately 130,000 clones, roughly 79% of which are singletons. The data stem from a study of blood T cell repertoires in COVID-19. As for the study in general: The United States, Italy and Spain supplied acute and convalescent COVID-19 samples. PBMCs, B-cell-depleted T cells, or T cells were the source of the cDNA or gDNA that made up the material.

This CDR3 is 14 amino acids long. V shed 2 bases and J shed 3 bases, with 10 bases lying between them. Germline CDR1 SGHVS, CDR2 FQNEAQ. The chain recombines TRBV7-8 with TRBJ1-1; no definite D call. Sequenced input: peripheral blood. The clonotype comes from an elderly man with acute or convalescent COVID-19. The CDR3 nucleotides read TGTGCCAGCAGCTTATTCTCAGAATACACTGAAGCTTTCTTT. Residues: CASSLFSEYTEAFF.